Shown below are 20 T cell receptor beta chains from a single sample sequenced in a study of identical twins. One entry per CDR3 protein results from TCRdb running MiXCR on the 5' RACE reads. The table lists fewer than 650,000 distinct CDR3 sequences, around a tenth of them singletons. These records were also assigned to another study, of yellow fever vaccine responses in identical twins.

The specimen sequenced was PBMCs. These receptor sequences come from a woman aged 18-29 years in good health.

This clonotype was seen a few times. The rearrangement uses TRBV29-1 and TRBJ1-1; D is uncertain. Trimming cost V 4 bases and J 4 bases, with 10 bases left between them. The CDR3 consists of 12 residues. Germline V gene sequence: CDR1 SQVTM, CDR2 ANQGSEA. CDR3 region: CSVGVESTEAFF. As DNA, the CDR3 is TGCAGCGTTGGGGTGGAGAGCACTGAAGCTTTCTTT.

This sequence joins TRBV11-2 and TRBJ2-7; D is perhaps TRBD2 (6 bases). Germline lookup yields CDR1 SGHAT and CDR2 FQNNGV. CDR3 length equals 13 residues. V was cut by 3 bases and J by 7 bases, with 13 bases left in between. The CDR3, as DNA: TGTGCCAGCAGCTTTCCGGGACTGGGGGAGCAGTACTTC. Amino acids: CASSFPGLGEQYF. Full variable domain (missing parts from reference TRBV11-2 and TRBJ2-7): EAGVAQSPRYKIIEKRQSVAFWCNPISGHATLYWYQQILGQGPKLLIQFQNNGVVDDSQLPKDRFSAERLKGVDSTLKIQPAKLEDSAVYLCASSFPGLGEQYFGPGTRLTVT.

This clonotype has a handful of counts. The J gene is TRBJ2-7, the V gene TRBV29-1, with D perhaps TRBD2 (5 bases). Germline-derived CDR1 and CDR2 are SQVTM and ANQGSEA. This CDR3 spans 15 amino acids. V was cut by 1 base and J by 0 bases, with 13 bases left in between. CDR3 DNA: TGCAGCGTTGAAGTTAATAGCGAGAGCTCCTACGAGCAGTACTTC. This sequence encodes CSVEVNSESSYEQYF.

This clonotype has at least ten counts. The V call is TRBV20-1, the J call TRBJ2-1; 10 bases agree with TRBD2. The trim removed 0 bases at V and 1 base at J, leaving 6 bases unmatched. This CDR3 comprises 17 residues. The V gene's germline CDR1 is DFQATT and CDR2 SNEGSKA (reference sequence). The CDR3 is CSARDLRAGGSYNEQFF. CDR3 DNA: TGCAGTGCTAGAGATCTAAGAGCGGGAGGGTCCTACAATGAGCAGTTCTTC.

The gene calls are TRBV6-5 and TRBJ2-7; D is unclear. The germline CDR1 and CDR2 sequences are MNHEY and SVGAGI. This CDR3 comprises 14 residues. V lost 2 bases, J lost 3 bases, and 11 bases lay in between. The chain's CDR3 is CASSYGWGDYEQYF. In DNA, the CDR3 is TGTGCCAGCAGTTACGGGTGGGGTGACTACGAGCAGTACTTC.

The chain joins TRBV10-3 to TRBJ2-7, with D possibly being TRBD1 or TRBD2 (5 bases each). V was trimmed by 4 bases and J by 2 bases, leaving 9 bases between them. Germline V lookup: CDR1 ENHRY, CDR2 SYGVKD. The CDR3 covers 13 residues. CDR3 loop: CAISAEGPYEQYF. Here the CDR3 DNA reads TGTGCCATCAGTGCCGAGGGACCCTACGAGCAGTACTTC.

At least ten counts were recorded for this clonotype. The rearrangement joins TRBV6-1 to TRBJ2-1; a weak D match, TRBD2 (6 bases). V was cut by 6 bases and J by 0 bases, with 9 bases left in between. The CDR3 has 14 amino acids. Germline V gene data show CDR1 as MNHNS and CDR2 as SASEGT. The CDR3 here is CASRGGTSYNEQFF. The CDR3 bases are TGTGCCAGCAGGGGCGGGACCTCCTACAATGAGCAGTTCTTC.

This clonotype was seen repeatedly, ten times or more. DNA for the CDR3: TGTGCCAGCAGTGAGGGGGCCCCAGTCAATGAGCAGTTCTTC. It translates to CASSEGAPVNEQFF. The chain joins TRBV6-1 to TRBJ2-1; the D gene is possibly TRBD1 (6 bases). CDR1 is MNHNS, CDR2 SASEGT, per germline. The CDR3 runs to 14 residues. Trimming cost V 3 bases and J 6 bases, with 12 bases left between them.

This clonotype was counted between two and nine times. The rearrangement joins TRBV20-1 to TRBJ2-3; D is possibly TRBD1 or TRBD2 (5 bases each). Germline assignment: CDR1 DFQATT and CDR2 SNEGSKA (reference sequence). The CDR3 has 15 amino acids. V was shortened by 5 bases and J by 8 bases, with 23 bases between the two germline ends. The CDR3 loop is CSASETPGDVGTQYF. The CDR3, as DNA: TGCAGTGCTTCGGAAACCCCCGGGGACGTTGGTACGCAGTATTTT.

CDR3 bases: TGTGTCTCGACAGGGGACAACTACGAGCAGTACTTC. Translated: CVSTGDNYEQYF. The chain is built from TRBV7-9 and TRBJ2-7, with TRBD1 matching over 8 bases. CDR3 length equals 12 residues. CDR1 is SEHNR, CDR2 FQNEAQ, per germline (reference sequence).

A few counts support this clonotype. The rearrangement uses TRBV28 and TRBJ2-7; D is ambiguous. This CDR3 spans 14 amino acids. Germline CDR1 MDHEN, CDR2 SYDVKM. Trimming shortened V by 3 bases and J by 6 bases, and 15 bases separated the two germline ends. The CDR3, as DNA: TGTGCCAGCAGTTTGCCGGTCTCCCCCGGCGAGCAGTACTTC. This translates into CASSLPVSPGEQYF.

The chain joins TRBV20-1 to TRBJ1-6; the D is unclear. The CDR3 runs 14 residues. Trimming left V 2 bases short and J 5 bases short, with 10 bases between. The V gene's germline CDR1 is DFQATT and CDR2 SNEGSKA (reference sequence). The DNA of the CDR3 is TGCAGTGCTAGAAGGGCCAAGGATAATTCACCCCTCCACTTT. Translated: CSARRAKDNSPLHF.

The rearrangement uses TRBV10-3 and TRBJ2-5; TRBD1 might be the D (6 bases). This CDR3 has 14 residues. The V gene's germline CDR1 is ENHRY and CDR2 SYGVKD. V was clipped by 3 bases and J by 7 bases, with 15 bases between them. CDR3 in amino acids: CAISDGGFRVTQYF. The CDR3, as DNA: TGTGCCATCAGTGATGGGGGCTTCCGGGTGACCCAGTACTTC.

The chain recombines TRBV14 with TRBJ2-1; 9 bases map to TRBD2. With V trimmed by 3 bases and J by 2 bases, 5 bases remained unmatched. The CDR3 runs 16 residues. Germline CDR1 SGHDN, CDR2 FVKESK. CDR3 nucleotides: TGTGCCAGCAGCCATAAAGCGGGGGGCCCCTACAATGAGCAGTTCTTC. Translating gives CASSHKAGGPYNEQFF.

The CDR3 nucleotides are TGTGCCACCAGCAGAGATGCTAGGACTAGCGGACAAGAGACCCAGTACTTC. Amino acids: CATSRDARTSGQETQYF. This chain uses TRBV15 with TRBJ2-5; 10 bases align to TRBD2. The CDR3 is made up of 17 amino acids. The germline V gene encodes CDR1 LNHNV and CDR2 YYDKDF (reference sequence). The J segment lost 2 bases and the V segment lost 0 bases, leaving 6 bases of the junction unmatched. Full variable domain (missing parts from reference TRBV15 and TRBJ2-5): DAMVIQNPRYQVTQFGKPVTLSCSQTLNHNVMYWYQQKSSQAPKLLFHYYDKDFNNEADTPDNFQSRRPNTSFCFLDIRSPGLGDTAMYLCATSRDARTSGQETQYFGPGTRLLVL.

This clonotype was seen only a few times. The J gene is TRBJ2-2, the V gene TRBV4-2; 7 bases align to TRBD1. Germline V lookup: CDR1 LGHNA, CDR2 YNFKEQ. The CDR3 contains 17 residues. The ends lost 4 bases at V and 3 bases at J; junction bases unmatched: 11. CDR3: CASSPPGQKGDTGELFF. CDR3 nucleotides: TGTGCCAGCAGCCCGCCGGGACAGAAGGGGGACACCGGGGAGCTGTTTTTT.

The chain recombines TRBV12-3 or TRBV12-4 with TRBJ2-4; D is perhaps TRBD1 or TRBD2 (6 bases each). The V end lost 7 bases, the J end lost 0 bases, and 16 bases lay between the germline ends. This CDR3 comprises 16 residues. The CDR3 protein is CASTARGVLAKNIQYF. The DNA for the CDR3 is TGTGCCAGCACTGCAAGGGGGGTCTTAGCCAAAAACATTCAGTACTTC.

This clonotype was counted only a few times. The chain links TRBV6-1 to TRBJ1-5; D call uncertain. There are 14 residues in the CDR3. The germline CDR1 and CDR2 sequences are MNHNS and SASEGT. The V and J ends lost 1 base and 0 bases respectively, with 4 bases between them. This CDR3 reads CASSEGNSNQPQHF. For the CDR3, the DNA is TGTGCCAGCAGTGAAGGAAATAGCAATCAGCCCCAGCATTTT.

This clonotype was picked up many times. The J gene is TRBJ2-5, the V gene TRBV5-1, with TRBD1 matching over 7 bases. The CDR3 has 15 amino acids. The germline V gene encodes CDR1 SGHRS and CDR2 YFSETQ. Trimming removed 0 bases from V and 4 bases from J; junction bases left unmatched: 6. The CDR3 loop reads CASSLGSAGGETQYF. The CDR3 DNA is TGCGCCAGCAGCTTGGGGTCGGCAGGGGGAGAGACCCAGTACTTC.

The table lists this clonotype with a few counts. The V call is TRBV5-1, the J call TRBJ2-5, with 8 bases aligning to TRBD1. Germline V gene data show CDR1 as SGHRS and CDR2 as YFSETQ. The CDR3 sequence is 18 residues long. V shed 4 bases, J shed 2 bases, and the junction held 16 bases outside the gene matches. The CDR3 region is CASSPRTGWLADQETQYF. The CDR3 region has the DNA TGCGCCAGCAGCCCCCGGACAGGGTGGTTGGCTGATCAAGAGACCCAGTACTTC.